These 10 T cell receptor beta chains originate from one sample sequenced in a study of CD8 T cells in ankylosing spondylitis. TCRdb reprocessed the 5' RACE reads with MiXCR, giving one entry per CDR3 protein. The data contain some 240,000 distinct CDR3 sequences, 15% to 20% of them singletons. The sequencing input was blood, either unsorted or a sorted T cell fraction (not recorded which). The receptor set was obtained from a male donor with ankylosing spondylitis or in good health (not recorded which).

This chain uses TRBV4-1 with TRBJ2-3, with 13 bases matching TRBD2. V dropped 3 bases and J dropped 2; count of bases not matched to a gene: 5. The germline V gene encodes CDR1 MGHRA and CDR2 YSYEKL. The CDR3 extends over 17 amino acids. CDR3 bases: TGCGCCAGCAGCCACCCGACTAGCGGGGGGAACACAGATACGCAGTATTTT. This sequence encodes CASSHPTSGGNTDTQYF.

This clonotype has a count of ten or more. The V and J genes are TRBV20-1 and TRBJ2-7; tentative D call: TRBD1 (6 bases). V was trimmed by 1 base and J by 2 bases, leaving 15 bases between them. There are 15 residues in the CDR3. Germline values: CDR1 DFQATT, CDR2 SNEGSKA (reference sequence). The CDR3 sequence: CSARVNPGQPYEQYF. Written as DNA, the CDR3 is TGCAGTGCTAGAGTAAATCCAGGACAGCCCTACGAGCAGTACTTC.

This clonotype was observed a few times. This rearrangement joins TRBV27 to TRBJ2-1; D could derive from TRBD1 or TRBD2 (6 bases each). The V end lost 10 bases, the J end lost 7 bases, and 20 bases lay between the germline ends. Germline-derived CDR1 and CDR2 are MNHEY and SMNVEV (reference sequence). This CDR3 is 14 amino acids long. For the CDR3, the DNA is TGTGCCACCCGGGTTGGGGGGCGAGGTAATGAGCAGTTCTTC. Its translation is CATRVGGRGNEQFF.

The chain uses TRBV4-3 and TRBJ1-4, with D perhaps TRBD1 (5 bases). CDR1 is LGHNA, CDR2 YSLEER, per germline. Trimming left V 1 base short and J 3 bases short, with 15 bases between. There are 17 residues in the CDR3. This CDR3 reads CASSQVRSGGANEKLFF. Written as DNA, the CDR3 is TGCGCCAGCAGCCAAGTTCGGTCGGGGGGAGCTAATGAAAAACTGTTTTTT.

The genes are TRBV4-1 and TRBJ2-3; no clear D. Germline V gene lookup returns CDR1 MGHRA and CDR2 YSYEKL. There are 13 residues in the CDR3. The germline V and J ends were trimmed by 1 base and 5 bases, with 7 bases remaining between them. The CDR3 region is CASSQAARDTQYF. As DNA, the CDR3 is TGCGCCAGCAGCCAAGCGGCACGAGATACGCAGTATTTT.

The chain joins TRBV7-9 to TRBJ2-1; a weak D match, TRBD2 (5 bases). CDR3 length: 13 residues. Germline-derived CDR1 and CDR2 are SEHNR and FQNEAQ (reference sequence). The V gene lost 8 bases and the J gene lost 3 bases, with 11 bases spanning the gap. The CDR3 region is CASCSAYYNEQFF. CDR3 DNA: TGTGCCAGCTGTAGCGCATACTACAATGAGCAGTTCTTC.

The chain has TRBV5-6 and TRBJ2-2, with D possibly matching TRBD1 (5 bases). CDR1 and CDR2 from the germline V gene are SGHDT and YYEEEE. V was clipped by 4 bases and J by 6 bases, with 13 bases between them. This CDR3 is 14 amino acids long. CDR3 amino acids: CASSTAGSAGELFF. In DNA form, the CDR3 reads TGTGCCAGCAGCACGGCAGGGTCCGCCGGGGAGCTGTTTTTT.

This clonotype was counted only a few times. V usage is TRBV9 and J usage is TRBJ2-7; 9 positions agree with TRBD1. CDR3 length: 14 residues. Germline trimming cut 3 bases from V and 4 bases from J; bases unmatched to any gene: 5. CDR1 is SGDLS, CDR2 YYNGEE, per germline. CDR3 loop: CASSAGQGLYEQYF. The CDR3 DNA is TGTGCCAGCAGCGCGGGACAGGGCTTGTACGAGCAGTACTTC.

The rearrangement links TRBV11-2 to TRBJ2-3; 10 bases fit TRBD2. Germline CDR1 and CDR2: SGHAT and FQNNGV. The CDR3 contains 16 residues. V lost 1 base to trimming and J lost 4 bases; unmatched junction nucleotides: 5. For the CDR3, the DNA is TGTGCCAGCAGCTTAGTTCGTAGCGGGAGGCCAGATACGCAGTATTTT. It specifies CASSLVRSGRPDTQYF.

The chain employs TRBV4-1 and TRBJ2-7, with D tentatively TRBD2 (6 bases). Trimming took 0 bases from V and 4 from J, leaving 13 bases between them. Looked up from germline, CDR1 is MGHRA and CDR2 is YSYEKL. The length of the CDR3 is 15 residues. CDR3 region: CASSQEWNSGYEQYF. For the CDR3, the DNA is TGCGCCAGCAGCCAAGAATGGAATAGCGGATACGAGCAGTACTTC.